Presented here are 2 T cell receptor beta chains from one specimen sequenced in a study of blood T cells in healthy people across ages. Then a second PCR, running roughly 7 to 11 cycles, was carried out with a sample-barcoded 5' primer and a J-beta primer mix. TCRdb used MiXCR to reprocess the 5' RACE reads, holding one entry per CDR3 protein. Of around 1,000,000 distinct CDR3 sequences listed, 35% to 40% are singletons. The specimen was blood. The receptor source for this set is a man aged 18 to 30 in good health.

The chain links TRBV5-5 to TRBJ2-1; D possibly matches TRBD1 or TRBD2 (5 bases each). The CDR3 length is 17 residues. The V end lost 2 bases, the J end lost 2 bases, and 17 bases lay between the germline ends. Per germline, CDR1 SGHKS and CDR2 YYEKEE (reference sequence). The DNA for the CDR3 is TGTGCCAGCAGCTTTTTGGGGGTTCGCCCGGCCTACAATGAGCAGTTCTTC. Translation gives CASSFLGVRPAYNEQFF.

The V call is TRBV9, the J call TRBJ2-1; D is undetermined. The J call may be incorrect, as the DNA end agrees better with TRBJ2-7. The germline V gene encodes CDR1 SGDLS and CDR2 YYNGEE. The CDR3 is 16 amino acids. CDR3 in amino acids: CASSVKGSSSYNEQYF. CDR3 DNA sequence: TGTGCCAGCAGCGTTAAAGGGTCCAGCTCCTACAATGAGCAGTACTTC.